This TCR beta chain was captured in a study of breast tumors, draining lymph nodes, adjacent tissues. This clonotype was observed at least ten times. The antigen is undetermined. V lost 4 bases and J lost 4; bases outside the gene matches: 5. This CDR3 is 15 amino acids long. Study-wide points: Most tumor T cells seemingly derive from lymph node, then expand in tumor. Tumor T cell lymph node origin was a supported hypothesis, not proven. Tumors had less TCR diversity than lymph nodes, more than nontumor tissue.

Each CDR3 protein gets one entry after TCRdb re-called the multiplex PCR reads with MiXCR. The table lists about 100,000 distinct CDR3 sequences, around 20% of them singletons. The lymph nodes were axillary draining lymph nodes from breast cancer patients. Material for sequencing was axillary lymph node tissue. This chain uses TRBV12-3 or TRBV12-4 with TRBJ2-2; 8 nucleotides match TRBD1. The TCR was taken from a female donor with breast cancer. Some clones in this sample may be carry-over from other donors' samples. The CDR3 sequence is CASSSRTGFTGELFF. The CDR3 DNA follows: TGTGCCAGCAGTTCACGGACAGGGTTCACCGGGGAGCTGTTTTTT.